This TCR beta chain appears in the sequencing data of a study of T cell repertoires in cytomegalovirus infection. Turning to the study itself: Recently identified HLA-C-restricted CMV epitopes and well-studied HLA-B-restricted CMV epitopes were used by the study. CMV infection plus the matching HLA type was flagged by public TCR beta signatures. Findings and caveats of the study: CMV-specific HLA-C-restricted TCR beta clonotypes dominated the ex vivo response. Identification of carriers of CMV plus the relevant HLA was achieved through cumulative public TCR beta family frequency.

This clonotype has a handful of counts. The antigen remains unidentified. Between the trimmed V and J ends, which lost 6 bases and 6 bases, there was a span of 11 bases. The CDR3 contains 12 residues. The germline V gene has CDR1 LNHDA and CDR2 SQIVND (reference sequence). MiXCR, applied by TCRdb to the reads, yields one record per CDR3 protein. Among 650,000 to 900,000 distinct CDR3 sequences listed, approximately 32% were seen once. The specimen comprised cultured CD8+ T cells from PBMCs, sampled from culture after CMV antigen stimulation. This clonotype originated in a human donor in good health (CMV status not recorded). Some clones in this sample may be carry-over from other donors' samples. The chain is built from TRBV19 and TRBJ1-1; no clear D gene. The CDR3 here is CASSPHFPEAFF. CDR3 DNA sequence: TGTGCCAGTAGCCCCCACTTTCCTGAAGCTTTCTTT.